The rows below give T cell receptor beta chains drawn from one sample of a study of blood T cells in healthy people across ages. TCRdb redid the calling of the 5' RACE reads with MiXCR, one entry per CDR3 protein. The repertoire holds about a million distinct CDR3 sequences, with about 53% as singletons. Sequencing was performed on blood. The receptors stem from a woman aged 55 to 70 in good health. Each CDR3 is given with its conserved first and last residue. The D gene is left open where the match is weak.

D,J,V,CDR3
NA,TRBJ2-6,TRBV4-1,CASSQDRVAGANVLTF
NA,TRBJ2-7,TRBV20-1,CSARRKYEQYF
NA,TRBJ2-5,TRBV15,CATSRASVLETQYF
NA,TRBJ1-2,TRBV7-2,CASSLFAGSGPRTNGYTF
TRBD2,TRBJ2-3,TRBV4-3,CASSQVTSGSVTQYF
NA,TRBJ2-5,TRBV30,CAWSPSGQETQYF
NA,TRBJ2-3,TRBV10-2,CASKQGTDTQYF
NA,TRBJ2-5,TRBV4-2,CANSEVGGIAGETQYF
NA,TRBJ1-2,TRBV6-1,CASSEAGGYGYTF
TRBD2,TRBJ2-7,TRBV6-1,CASRAGLAAYEQYF
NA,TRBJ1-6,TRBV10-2,CASSEVPRSPLHF
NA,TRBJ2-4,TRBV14,CANLHTAKNIQYF
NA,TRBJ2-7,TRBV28,CASSFGPGRGSYEQYF
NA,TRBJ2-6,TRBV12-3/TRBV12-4,CASSLQGQYGGANVLTF
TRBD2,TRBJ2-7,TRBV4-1,CASSLGERGYEQYF
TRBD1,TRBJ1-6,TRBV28,CASSPGGQGLPLHF
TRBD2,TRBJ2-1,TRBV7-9,CASSSLAGGYNEQFF
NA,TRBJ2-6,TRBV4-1,CASSQDPGANVLTF
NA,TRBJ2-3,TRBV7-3,CASSSDGGTDTQYF
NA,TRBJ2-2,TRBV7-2,CASSLSGTNTGELFF
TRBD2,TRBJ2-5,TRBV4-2,CASSQDHGGLAGGQETQYF
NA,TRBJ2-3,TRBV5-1,CASRLAGPSTDTQYF
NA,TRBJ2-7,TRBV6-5,CASSYSLSGTNEQYF
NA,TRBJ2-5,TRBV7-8,CVSSLGSRQGRGETQYF
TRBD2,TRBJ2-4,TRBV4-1,CASSLLVGLAGLGGKNIQYF
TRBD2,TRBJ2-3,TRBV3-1,CASSSTGLGLDTQYF
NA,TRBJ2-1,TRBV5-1,CASSVAPPRDGQFF
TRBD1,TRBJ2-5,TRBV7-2,CASSLRQGIAKETQYF
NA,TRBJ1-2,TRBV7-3,CASSPLPDGYGYTF
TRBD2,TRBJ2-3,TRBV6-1,CASSEALPITRLAGASDTQYF
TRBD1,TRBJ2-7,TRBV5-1,CASSFGQVELYEQYF
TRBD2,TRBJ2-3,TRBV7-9,CASSLSLAGGSDTQYF
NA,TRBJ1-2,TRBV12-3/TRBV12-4,CASRSRFNYGYTF
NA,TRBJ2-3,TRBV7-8,CASSFKGFGDTQYF
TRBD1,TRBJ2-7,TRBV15,CATSRPQGAAPYEQYF
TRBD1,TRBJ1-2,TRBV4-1,CASSQGTGVYGYTF
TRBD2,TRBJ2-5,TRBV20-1,CSASSLAGVGGIQETQYF
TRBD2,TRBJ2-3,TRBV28,CASSPLSGETSGRGTDTQYF
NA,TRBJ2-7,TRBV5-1,CASSLVGTAYGLTYEQYF
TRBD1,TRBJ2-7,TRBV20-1,CSALRGTSSYEQYF
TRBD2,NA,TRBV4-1,CASSRTSSGISHHEQYF
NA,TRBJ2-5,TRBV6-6,CASSAHETQYF
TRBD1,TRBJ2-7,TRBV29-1,CSVKGQGYEQYF
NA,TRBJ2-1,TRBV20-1,CSARDRGYEQFF
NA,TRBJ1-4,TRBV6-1,CASSDFGNEKLFF
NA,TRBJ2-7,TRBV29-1,CSVDWTGEQYF
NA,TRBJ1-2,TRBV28,CASSSVVYGYTF
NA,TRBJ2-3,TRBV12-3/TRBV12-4,CASRDTGDTQYF
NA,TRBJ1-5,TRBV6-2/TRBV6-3,CASSSHFTGGNQPQHF
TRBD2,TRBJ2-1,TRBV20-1,CSARYGGRAQFF
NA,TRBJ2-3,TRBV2,CASYFDGDDTQYF